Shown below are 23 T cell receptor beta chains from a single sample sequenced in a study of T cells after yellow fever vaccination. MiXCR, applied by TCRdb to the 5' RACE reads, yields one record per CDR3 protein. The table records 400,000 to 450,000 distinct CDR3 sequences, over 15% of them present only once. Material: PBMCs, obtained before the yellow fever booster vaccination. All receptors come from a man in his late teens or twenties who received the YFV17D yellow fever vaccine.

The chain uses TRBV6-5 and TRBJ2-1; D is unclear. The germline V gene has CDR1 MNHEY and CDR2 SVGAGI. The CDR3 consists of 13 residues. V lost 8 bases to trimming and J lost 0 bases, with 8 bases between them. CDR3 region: CASQVSSYNEQFF. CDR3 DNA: TGTGCCAGCCAGGTGAGCTCCTACAATGAGCAGTTCTTC.

The CDR3: CASSPTGKGSEKLFF. The CDR3 bases are TGTGCCAGCAGCCCGACAGGGAAGGGAAGTGAAAAACTGTTTTTT. The chain is built from TRBV7-9 and TRBJ1-4, with TRBD1 identical over 7 bases. Germline CDR1 reads SEHNR; CDR2 reads FQNEAQ (reference sequence). V gave up 5 bases and J gave up 7 bases; unmatched junction bases: 10. The CDR3 is made up of 15 amino acids.

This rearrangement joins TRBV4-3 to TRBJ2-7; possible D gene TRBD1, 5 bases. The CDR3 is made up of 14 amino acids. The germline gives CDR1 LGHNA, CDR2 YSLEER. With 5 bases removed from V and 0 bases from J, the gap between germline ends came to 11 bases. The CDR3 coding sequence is TGCGCCAGCAGCAAGACAGAGAGCTCCTACGAGCAGTACTTC. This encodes CASSKTESSYEQYF.

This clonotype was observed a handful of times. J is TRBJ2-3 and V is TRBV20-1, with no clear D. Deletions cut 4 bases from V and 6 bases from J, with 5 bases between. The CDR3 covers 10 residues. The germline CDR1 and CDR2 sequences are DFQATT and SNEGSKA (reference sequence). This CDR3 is CSANPDTQYF. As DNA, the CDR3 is TGCAGTGCTAATCCGGATACGCAGTATTTT.

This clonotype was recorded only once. The CDR3 protein is CASSKDGDRRSPQETQYF. CDR3 DNA sequence: TGTGCCAGCAGCAAAGACGGAGACAGGAGAAGCCCCCAAGAGACCCAGTACTTC. The J gene is TRBJ2-5, the V gene TRBV21-1; the D call of TRBD1 is as the table states it, not checked on the DNA. TRBV21-1 counts as a pseudogene. The CDR3 is 18 amino acids.

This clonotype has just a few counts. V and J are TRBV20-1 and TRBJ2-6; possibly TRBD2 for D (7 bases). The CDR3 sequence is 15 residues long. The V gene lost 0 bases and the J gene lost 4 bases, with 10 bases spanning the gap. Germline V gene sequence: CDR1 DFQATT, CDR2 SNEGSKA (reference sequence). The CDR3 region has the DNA TGCAGTGCTAGAGAGGCGGGGGCCGGGGCCAACGTCCTGACTTTC. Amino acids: CSAREAGAGANVLTF.

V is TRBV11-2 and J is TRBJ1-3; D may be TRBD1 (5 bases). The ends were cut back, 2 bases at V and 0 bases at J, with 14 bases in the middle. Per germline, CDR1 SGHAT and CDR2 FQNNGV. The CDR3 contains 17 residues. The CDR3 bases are TGTGCCAGCAGCTTAATGGGGGGGGAACTCTCTGGAAACACCATATATTTT. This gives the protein CASSLMGGELSGNTIYF.

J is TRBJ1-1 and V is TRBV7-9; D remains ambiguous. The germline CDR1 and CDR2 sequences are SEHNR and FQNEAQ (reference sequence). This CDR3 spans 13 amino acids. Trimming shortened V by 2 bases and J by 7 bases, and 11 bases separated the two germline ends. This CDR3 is CASSLIALSEAFF. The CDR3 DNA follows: TGTGCCAGCAGCTTAATTGCCTTGAGTGAAGCTTTCTTT. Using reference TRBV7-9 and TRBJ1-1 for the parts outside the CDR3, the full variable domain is DTGVSQNPRHKITKRGQNVTFRCDPISEHNRLYWYRQTLGQGPEFLTYFQNEAQLEKSRLLSDRFSAERPKGSFSTLEIQRTEQGDSAMYLCASSLIALSEAFFGQGTRLTVV.

In DNA form, the CDR3 reads TGTGCCAGCAGAAACAGGGTGGGTACGCAGTATTTT. Translation: CASRNRVGTQYF. The V and J genes are TRBV12-3 or TRBV12-4 and TRBJ2-3; possible D gene TRBD1, 6 bases. This CDR3 spans 12 amino acids. Trimming stripped 6 bases from V and 8 bases from J, with 12 bases between.

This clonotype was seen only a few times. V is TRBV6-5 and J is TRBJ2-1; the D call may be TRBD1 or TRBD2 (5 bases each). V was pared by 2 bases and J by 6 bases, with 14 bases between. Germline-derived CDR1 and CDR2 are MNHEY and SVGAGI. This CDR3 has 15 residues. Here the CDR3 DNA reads TGTGCCAGCAGTTACAGCCGACTTGGGGGCAATGAGCAGTTCTTC. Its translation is CASSYSRLGGNEQFF.

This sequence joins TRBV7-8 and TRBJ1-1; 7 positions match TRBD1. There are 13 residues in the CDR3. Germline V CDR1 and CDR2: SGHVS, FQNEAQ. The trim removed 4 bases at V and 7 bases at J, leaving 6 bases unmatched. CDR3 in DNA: TGTGCCAGCAGCTCCAACAGGGGCCGTGAAGCTTTCTTT. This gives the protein CASSSNRGREAFF.

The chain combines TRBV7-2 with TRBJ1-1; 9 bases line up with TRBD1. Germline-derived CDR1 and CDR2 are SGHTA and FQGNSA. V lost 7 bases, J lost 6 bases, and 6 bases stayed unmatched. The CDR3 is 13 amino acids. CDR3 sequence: CASTSRQGAEAFF. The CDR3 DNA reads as TGTGCCAGCACCTCCAGACAGGGGGCTGAAGCTTTCTTT.

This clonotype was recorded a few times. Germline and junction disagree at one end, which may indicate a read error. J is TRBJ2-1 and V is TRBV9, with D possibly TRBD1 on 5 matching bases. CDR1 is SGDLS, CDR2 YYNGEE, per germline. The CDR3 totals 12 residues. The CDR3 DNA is TGTGCCAGCAGCGTAGGAATCAGGGTACCCAACTTC. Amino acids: CASSVGIRVPNF.

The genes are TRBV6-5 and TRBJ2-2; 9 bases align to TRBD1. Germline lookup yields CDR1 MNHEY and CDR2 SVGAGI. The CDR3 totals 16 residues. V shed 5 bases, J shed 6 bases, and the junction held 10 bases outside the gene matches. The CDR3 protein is CASSATGTGRAGELFF. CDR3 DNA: TGTGCCAGCAGTGCGACCGGGACAGGGAGGGCCGGGGAGCTGTTTTTT.

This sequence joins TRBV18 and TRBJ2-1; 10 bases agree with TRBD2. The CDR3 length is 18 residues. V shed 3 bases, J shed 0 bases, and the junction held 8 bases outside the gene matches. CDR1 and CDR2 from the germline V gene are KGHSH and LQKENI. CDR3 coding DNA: TGTGCCAGCTCACCCCGAGCGGGGGGGGATCTCTCCTACAATGAGCAGTTCTTC. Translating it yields CASSPRAGGDLSYNEQFF.

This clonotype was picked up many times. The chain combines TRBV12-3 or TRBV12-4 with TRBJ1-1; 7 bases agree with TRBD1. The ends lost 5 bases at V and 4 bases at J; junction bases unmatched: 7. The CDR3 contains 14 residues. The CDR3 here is CASSQQGLSTEAFF. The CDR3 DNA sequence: TGTGCCAGCAGTCAACAGGGGCTGAGCACTGAAGCTTTCTTT.

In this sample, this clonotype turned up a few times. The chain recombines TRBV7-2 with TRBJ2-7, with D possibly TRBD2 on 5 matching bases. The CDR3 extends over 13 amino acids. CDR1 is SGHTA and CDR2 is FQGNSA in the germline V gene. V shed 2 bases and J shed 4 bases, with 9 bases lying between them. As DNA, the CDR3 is TGTGCCAGCAGCTTAAGCGGTCGGTACGAGCAGTACGTC. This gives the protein CASSLSGRYEQYV.

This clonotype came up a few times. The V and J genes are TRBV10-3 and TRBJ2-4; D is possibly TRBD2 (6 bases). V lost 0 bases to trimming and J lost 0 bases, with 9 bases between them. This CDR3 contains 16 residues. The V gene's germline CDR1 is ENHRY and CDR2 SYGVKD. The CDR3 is CAISESKGLAKNIQYF. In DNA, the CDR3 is TGTGCCATCAGTGAGTCGAAGGGACTAGCCAAAAACATTCAGTACTTC.

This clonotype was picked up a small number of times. CDR3 bases: TGCAGTGCTAGCCTCGGGGCCTATGGCTACACCTTC. Encoded protein: CSASLGAYGYTF. The chain links TRBV20-1 to TRBJ1-2; the D gene is possibly TRBD1 (5 bases). V lost 3 bases to trimming and J lost 4 bases, with 9 bases between them. CDR3 length: 12 residues. The germline V gene encodes CDR1 DFQATT and CDR2 SNEGSKA (reference sequence).

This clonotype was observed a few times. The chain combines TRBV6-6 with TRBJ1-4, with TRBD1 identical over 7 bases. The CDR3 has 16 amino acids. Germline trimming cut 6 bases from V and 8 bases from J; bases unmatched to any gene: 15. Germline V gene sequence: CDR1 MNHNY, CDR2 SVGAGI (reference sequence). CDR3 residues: CASSYPQGQQNEKLFF. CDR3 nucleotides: TGTGCCAGCAGCTACCCACAGGGGCAACAGAACGAAAAACTGTTTTTT.

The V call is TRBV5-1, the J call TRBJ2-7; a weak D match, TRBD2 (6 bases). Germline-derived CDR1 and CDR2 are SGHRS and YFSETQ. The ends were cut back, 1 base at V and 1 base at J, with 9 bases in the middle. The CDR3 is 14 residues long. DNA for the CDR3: TGCGCCAGCAGCTTGTCCGGGGGATCCTACGAGCAGTACGTC. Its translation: CASSLSGGSYEQYV.

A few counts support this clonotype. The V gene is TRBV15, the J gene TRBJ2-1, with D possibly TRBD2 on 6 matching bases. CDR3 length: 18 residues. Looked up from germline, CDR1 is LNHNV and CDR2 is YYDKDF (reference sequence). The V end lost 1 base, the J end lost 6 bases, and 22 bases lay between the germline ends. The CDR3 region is CATSRAPLRGLVGNEQFF. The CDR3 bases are TGTGCCACCAGCAGAGCCCCTTTGCGGGGACTGGTGGGCAATGAGCAGTTCTTC.

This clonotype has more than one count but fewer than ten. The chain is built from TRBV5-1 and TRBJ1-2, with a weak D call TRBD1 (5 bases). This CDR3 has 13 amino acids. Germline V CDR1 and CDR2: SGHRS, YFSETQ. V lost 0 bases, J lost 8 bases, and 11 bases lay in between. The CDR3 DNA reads TGCGCCAGCAGCTTGGATCGGACAATCGGCTACACCTTC. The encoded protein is CASSLDRTIGYTF.